The 27 T cell receptor beta chains reported below all come from one sample, sequenced in a study of blood T cell repertoires in COVID-19. Produced via immunoSEQ multiplex PCR; TCRdb's table is partial and in-frame only. Counted here are fewer than 250,000 clones, roughly 84% occurring once; the ten biggest clones make up less than 8%. Material: PBMCs or T cells enriched from blood (not recorded which). The receptors were sampled from a young man in a cohort exposed to, infected with or recovered from COVID-19 (not recorded which).

The CDR3 DNA sequence: TGTGCCAGCAGCCATCGGACAGGGGGCAGCGATCAGCCCCAGCATTTT. Amino acids: CASSHRTGGSDQPQHF. The rearrangement joins TRBV7-9 to TRBJ1-5; 11 bases agree with TRBD1. The CDR3 has 16 amino acids. Trimming at V came to 5 bases and at J to 5 bases, leaving 8 bases not matched to a gene. Per germline, CDR1 SEHNR and CDR2 FQNEAQ (reference sequence).

This clone was seen only once. J is TRBJ2-2 and V is TRBV5-1, with a tentative D call TRBD1 (5 bases). V was trimmed by 4 bases and J by 1 base, leaving 11 bases between them. The CDR3 is 15 residues long. Germline CDR1 is SGHRS and CDR2 is YFSETQ. The CDR3 sequence is CASSIGHKNTGELFF. CDR3 sequence (DNA): TGCGCCAGCAGCATCGGACATAAGAACACCGGGGAGCTGTTTTTT. The full variable domain, in which reference TRBV5-1 and TRBJ2-2 provide the parts outside the CDR3, is KAGVTQTPRYLIKTRGQQVTLSCSPISGHRSVSWYQQTPGQGLQFLFEYFSETQRNKGNFPGRFSGRQFSNSRSEMNVSTLELGDSALYLCASSIGHKNTGELFFGEGSRLTVL.

The chain employs TRBV27 and TRBJ1-5, with 10 bases identical to TRBD1. The CDR3 sequence is 17 residues long. Unmatched junction bases numbered 10, after V lost 8 bases and J lost 0 bases. CDR1 and CDR2 from the germline V gene are MNHEY and SMNVEV (reference sequence). The CDR3 region has the DNA TGTGCCAGCCGGCCGGGACAGGGGTTTTATAGCAATCAGCCCCAGCATTTT. This gives the protein CASRPGQGFYSNQPQHF.

The chain combines TRBV28 with TRBJ1-1; TRBD1 might be the D (5 bases). The CDR3 is 14 amino acids. V was trimmed by 5 bases and J by 4 bases, leaving 14 bases between them. From germline, CDR1 is MDHEN and CDR2 SYDVKM. In DNA, the CDR3 is TGTGCCAGCAGTATTCTGGGGGGTACCACTGAAGCTTTCTTT. This gives the protein CASSILGGTTEAFF.

The V and J genes are TRBV9 and TRBJ1-1, with D maybe TRBD1 (5 bases). CDR3 length: 15 amino acids. In germline, CDR1 is SGDLS, CDR2 YYNGEE. V gave up 3 bases and J gave up 1 base, with 13 bases separating them. CDR3 in DNA: TGTGCCAGCAGCGCCCCAGGGTGGGAGAACACTGAAGCTTTCTTT. Encoded protein: CASSAPGWENTEAFF.

The chain recombines TRBV7-6 with TRBJ1-5, with 9 nucleotides matching TRBD1. V lost 1 base, J lost 4 bases, and 2 bases stayed unmatched. Germline V gives CDR1 SGHVS, CDR2 FNYEAQ. The CDR3 is 15 residues long. CDR3 region: CASSLGTGENQPQHF. CDR3 sequence (DNA): TGTGCCAGCAGCTTAGGGACAGGGGAAAATCAGCCCCAGCATTTT.

The J gene is TRBJ1-2, the V gene TRBV6-6, with 9 nucleotides matching TRBD1. Germline CDR1 and CDR2: MNHNY and SVGAGI (reference sequence). This CDR3 spans 14 amino acids. After removal of 7 bases from V and 2 bases from J, the junction contained 5 bases not matched to a gene. The CDR3 spells CASTRTGENYGYTF. CDR3 bases: TGTGCCAGCACCCGGACAGGGGAAAACTATGGCTACACCTTC.

This chain links TRBV28 with TRBJ1-5; 8 bases match TRBD1. Losses at the gene ends were 3 bases for V and 5 bases for J; bases not matched to a gene: 3. This CDR3 comprises 14 residues. The V gene's germline CDR1 is MDHEN and CDR2 SYDVKM. The CDR3 protein is CASSFRTGHQPQHF. The CDR3 DNA reads TGTGCCAGCAGTTTCCGGACAGGGCATCAGCCCCAGCATTTT.

The J gene is TRBJ1-3, the V gene TRBV14; D unclear. The V gene lost 3 bases and the J gene lost 3 bases, with 12 bases spanning the gap. CDR3 size: 15 residues. The germline V gene encodes CDR1 SGHDN and CDR2 FVKESK. CDR3 coding DNA: TGTGCCAGCAGCCAGCTCCAAGGAGGTGGAAACACCATATATTTT. As protein: CASSQLQGGGNTIYF.

DNA for the CDR3: TGCGCCAGCAGCTTAACAGGGGTCGGAGGTCCGCAAGAGACCCAGTACTTC. Protein: CASSLTGVGGPQETQYF. The rearrangement joins TRBV5-1 to TRBJ2-5; 7 bases align to TRBD1. Germline CDR1 reads SGHRS; CDR2 reads YFSETQ. J gave up 2 bases and V 2 bases, and 12 bases lay outside the gene matches. The CDR3 is made up of 17 amino acids.

This clone was picked up one time. The V and J genes are TRBV18 and TRBJ2-7; TRBD1 agrees at 7 bases. V lost 8 bases, J lost 5 bases, and 12 bases stayed unmatched. The CDR3 has 14 amino acids. The germline V gene has CDR1 KGHSH and CDR2 LQKENI. The CDR3 DNA reads as TGTGCCAGCCGCACCAAGCAGGGGGTGGACGAGCAGTACTTC. Translation: CASRTKQGVDEQYF.

V gene TRBV12-3 or TRBV12-4 combines with J gene TRBJ2-5; unclear D gene. The germline V and J ends were trimmed by 3 bases and 4 bases, with 6 bases remaining between them. The CDR3 is 12 amino acids. The CDR3 DNA is TGTGCCAGCAGTTTCTCTGTAGAGACCCAGTACTTC. This encodes CASSFSVETQYF.

This clone was observed a single time. This chain links TRBV9 with TRBJ2-7; D may be TRBD1 (6 bases). The V end was cut by 4 bases, the J end by 2 bases, with 13 bases between. The V gene's germline CDR1 is SGDLS and CDR2 YYNGEE. This CDR3 has 14 residues. The CDR3 spells CASSNRDKPYEQYF. For the CDR3, the DNA is TGTGCCAGCAGCAACCGGGACAAACCCTACGAGCAGTACTTC.

This sequence joins TRBV5-1 and TRBJ1-1, with TRBD1 matching 10 bases. The V segment lost 5 bases and the J segment 5 bases; nucleotides outside the gene matches: 6. CDR1 and CDR2 (germline): SGHRS, YFSETQ. CDR3 size: 14 residues. The CDR3 is CASSSGTGATEAFF. DNA for the CDR3: TGCGCCAGCAGTTCCGGGACAGGGGCTACTGAAGCTTTCTTT.

The chain couples TRBV19 to TRBJ2-1, with D maybe TRBD2 (6 bases). Germline values: CDR1 LNHDA, CDR2 SQIVND (reference sequence). This CDR3 spans 13 amino acids. V lost 3 bases and J lost 15, with 18 bases in between. CDR3 coding DNA: TGTGCCAGTAGTATGAGGCGGGAAGGCTCGAGGTTCTTC. The encoded protein is CASSMRREGSRFF.

This chain uses TRBV15 with TRBJ2-2; D may be TRBD1 (6 bases). This CDR3 comprises 15 residues. Trimming removed 6 bases at V and 1 base at J, with 12 bases between. Germline CDR1 LNHNV, CDR2 YYDKDF (reference sequence). The DNA for the CDR3 is TGTGCCACCAGAACCGGGACACGGAACACCGGGGAGCTGTTTTTT. Translating gives CATRTGTRNTGELFF. Using reference TRBV15 and TRBJ2-2 for the parts outside the CDR3, the full variable domain is DAMVIQNPRYQVTQFGKPVTLSCSQTLNHNVMYWYQQKSSQAPKLLFHYYDKDFNNEADTPDNFQSRRPNTSFCFLDIRSPGLGDTAMYLCATRTGTRNTGELFFGEGSRLTVL.

The chain has TRBV7-2 and TRBJ2-2, with D perhaps TRBD2 (6 bases). V lost 4 bases to trimming and J lost 7 bases, with 13 bases between them. The CDR3 is 14 amino acids. Germline loops: CDR1 SGHTA, CDR2 FQGNSA. The CDR3 coding sequence is TGTGCCAGCAGCTCCGGCACTAGCAACGGGGAGCTGTTTTTT. Translation gives CASSSGTSNGELFF.

The chain joins TRBV28 to TRBJ1-6; 7 positions match TRBD1. V lost 8 bases to trimming and J lost 9 bases; unmatched junction nucleotides: 7. CDR1 MDHEN and CDR2 SYDVKM come from the germline V gene. CDR3 length: 13 residues. CDR3 residues: CASGRDRSSPLHF. For the CDR3, the DNA is TGTGCCAGCGGTAGGGACAGATCTTCACCCCTCCACTTT. Combining the CDR3 with reference TRBV28 and TRBJ1-6 gives the whole variable domain DVKVTQSSRYLVKRTGEKVFLECVQDMDHENMFWYRQDPGLGLRLIYFSYDVKMKEKGDIPEGYSVSREKKERFSLILESASTNQTSMYLCASGRDRSSPLHFGNGTRLTVT.

This clone has more than one count but fewer than ten. The chain employs TRBV6-2 or TRBV6-3 and TRBJ2-7; weak D call: TRBD1 (6 bases). Looked up from germline, CDR1 is MNHEY and CDR2 is SVGEGT. Deletions cut 4 bases from V and 1 base from J, with 17 bases between. This CDR3 is 16 amino acids long. The CDR3 DNA sequence: TGTGCCAGCAGTTCCCTCCGGACAGAGATTTCCTACGAGCAGTACTTC. This translates into CASSSLRTEISYEQYF.

This clone was observed a single time. The chain recombines TRBV13 with TRBJ1-2; no clear D gene. CDR3 length: 15 amino acids. Trimming cost V 1 base and J 4 bases, with 13 bases left between them. Per the germline V gene, CDR1 is PRHDT and CDR2 is FYEKMQ (reference sequence). CDR3 sequence reads: CASSLASGKTYGYTF. CDR3 DNA: TGTGCCAGCAGCTTAGCGTCGGGGAAAACCTATGGCTACACCTTC.

The chain employs TRBV3-1 (or the pseudogene TRBV3-2) and TRBJ2-3, with D uncertain. Germline assignment: CDR1 LGHDT and CDR2 YNNKEL (reference sequence). The CDR3 runs to 12 residues. The ends were cut back, 3 bases at V and 1 base at J, with 2 bases in the middle. In nucleotides, the CDR3 is TGTGCCAGCAGCCACGGCACAGATACGCAGTATTTT. It specifies CASSHGTDTQYF.

V and J are TRBV20-1 and TRBJ1-2, with D perhaps matching TRBD1 (5 bases). Trimming shortened V by 3 bases and J by 0 bases, and 14 bases separated the two germline ends. This CDR3 region has 15 residues. Germline V CDR1 and CDR2: DFQATT, SNEGSKA (reference sequence). The CDR3 region has the DNA TGCAGTGCTAGTGTCAGGGATTTGGCTAACTATGGCTACACCTTC. It yields the protein CSASVRDLANYGYTF.

This chain joins TRBV2 and TRBJ2-1, with 7 bases identical to TRBD2. Germline CDR1 SNHLY, CDR2 FYNNEI. J was trimmed by 5 bases and V by 4 bases; bases with no gene match: 8. The CDR3 is made up of 15 amino acids. CDR3 bases: TGTGCCAGCAGTGTAAGGCGGGAGTACAACAATGAGCAGTTCTTC. Translation: CASSVRREYNNEQFF.

This chain links TRBV24-1 with TRBJ2-1, with TRBD1 matching over 7 bases. Trimming took 3 bases from V and 8 from J; bases not matched to a gene: 6. Germline V CDR1 and CDR2: KGHDR, SFDVKD. This CDR3 is 14 amino acids long. The CDR3 loop is CATSDRGQSDEQFF. The DNA for the CDR3 is TGTGCCACCAGTGATAGGGGACAGTCGGATGAGCAGTTCTTC.

The genes are TRBV28 and TRBJ1-4, with a tentative D call TRBD1 (6 bases). The CDR3 extends over 16 amino acids. Trimming took 5 bases from V and 3 from J, leaving 16 bases between them. Germline V lookup: CDR1 MDHEN, CDR2 SYDVKM. CDR3 coding DNA: TGTGCCAGCAGTCCTGCGCACAGGGACGCTAATGAAAAACTGTTTTTT. Protein sequence: CASSPAHRDANEKLFF.

The V gene is TRBV28, the J gene TRBJ2-3, with 9 bases identical to TRBD2. V gave up 1 base and J gave up 0 bases; unmatched junction bases: 2. Germline V gene data show CDR1 as MDHEN and CDR2 as SYDVKM. The CDR3 covers 16 residues. CDR3 region: CASSLSAGGSTDTQYF. Here the CDR3 DNA reads TGTGCCAGCAGTTTATCAGCGGGAGGTAGCACAGATACGCAGTATTTT.

V usage is TRBV9 and J usage is TRBJ1-3; perhaps TRBD1 as D (6 bases). V was pared by 0 bases and J by 3 bases, with 13 bases between. CDR3 size: 16 residues. Germline-derived CDR1 and CDR2 are SGDLS and YYNGEE. The CDR3 here is CASSVAQGRLGNTIYF. The CDR3, as DNA: TGTGCCAGCAGCGTAGCCCAGGGGAGACTTGGAAACACCATATATTTT.